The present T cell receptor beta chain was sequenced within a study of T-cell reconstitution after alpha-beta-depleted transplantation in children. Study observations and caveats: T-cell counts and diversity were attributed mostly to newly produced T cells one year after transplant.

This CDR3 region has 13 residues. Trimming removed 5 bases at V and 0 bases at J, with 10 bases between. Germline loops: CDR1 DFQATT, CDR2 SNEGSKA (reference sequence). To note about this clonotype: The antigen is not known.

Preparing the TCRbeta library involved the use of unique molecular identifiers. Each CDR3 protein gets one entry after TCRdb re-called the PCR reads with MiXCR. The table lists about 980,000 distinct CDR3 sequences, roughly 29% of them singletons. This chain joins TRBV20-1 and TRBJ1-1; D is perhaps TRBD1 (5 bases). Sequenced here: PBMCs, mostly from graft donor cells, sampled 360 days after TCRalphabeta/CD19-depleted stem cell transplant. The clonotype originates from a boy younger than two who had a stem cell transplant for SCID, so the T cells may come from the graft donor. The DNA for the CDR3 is TGCAGTGCTGGGGAGGGGTTGAACACTGAAGCTTTCTTT. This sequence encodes CSAGEGLNTEAFF.